This TCR beta chain was observed in a study of human T cells and chemical hapten exposure. Overall study results and limits: The number of TCRs above 1 in 1000 frequency did not change after DPC sensitization. Expanded TCRs made up significantly more big CDR3 similarity clusters than controls did.

Time point defined: pre-sensitization, week 0. Specified treatment: therapeutic diphenylcyclopropenone sensitization with weekly scalp DPC. The germline V and J ends were trimmed by 3 bases and 0 bases, with 6 bases remaining between them. Germline CDR1 reads SGHNT; CDR2 reads YENEEA. The CDR3 covers 13 residues. The table lists this clonotype with many counts. Its antigen is not known. MiXCR, run by TCRdb on the RACE reads, gives a single entry per CDR3 protein. The repertoire holds about 51,000 distinct CDR3 sequences, roughly 8.8% seen once, with around 14% in the top ten. The rearrangement joins TRBV11-3 to TRBJ2-7; D is tentatively TRBD1 or TRBD2 (5 bases each). The sequencing used whole blood, collected in connection with sensitization to the hapten diphenylcyclopropenone (DPC). The clonotype originates from a woman in her forties with alopecia areata. Some clones in this sample may be carry-over from other donors' samples. CDR3 DNA sequence: TGTGCCAGCAGCTTGGGGGTCTCCTACGAGCAGTACTTC. This gives the protein CASSLGVSYEQYF.